This TCR beta chain was retrieved from a study of control samples from healthy donors and cancer patients. Profiled with immunoSEQ multiplex PCR; TCRdb holds only in-frame clones, not every one. This sample's table reports 150,000 to 200,000 clones. This TCR was sampled from a woman aged 30 to 39 in good health. Material for sequencing was blood.

The CDR3, as DNA: TGTGCCAGCAGCCCTGGGACGGGACCGTACAATGAGCAGTTCTTC. It yields the protein CASSPGTGPYNEQFF. V gene TRBV5-8 combines with J gene TRBJ2-1; either TRBD1 or TRBD2 may supply D (5 bases each). V lost 4 bases, J lost 4 bases, and 15 bases lay in between. Germline values: CDR1 SGHTS, CDR2 YDEGEE. This CDR3 contains 15 residues.